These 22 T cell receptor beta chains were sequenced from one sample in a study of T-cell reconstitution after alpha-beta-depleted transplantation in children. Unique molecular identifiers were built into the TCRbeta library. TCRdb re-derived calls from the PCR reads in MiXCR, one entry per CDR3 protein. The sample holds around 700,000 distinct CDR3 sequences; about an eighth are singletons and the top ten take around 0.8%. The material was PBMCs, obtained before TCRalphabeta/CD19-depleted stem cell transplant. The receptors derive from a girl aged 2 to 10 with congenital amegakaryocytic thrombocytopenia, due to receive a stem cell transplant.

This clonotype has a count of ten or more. CDR3 sequence reads: CASSEMDRGEQYF. The CDR3 nucleotides are TGTGCCAGCAGTGAAATGGACAGGGGAGAGCAGTACTTC. V gene TRBV25-1 combines with J gene TRBJ2-7; TRBD1 matches at 9 bases. Germline V gene lookup returns CDR1 MGHDK and CDR2 SYGVNS. V was clipped by 2 bases and J by 7 bases; unmatched bases: 3. The CDR3 spans 13 residues.

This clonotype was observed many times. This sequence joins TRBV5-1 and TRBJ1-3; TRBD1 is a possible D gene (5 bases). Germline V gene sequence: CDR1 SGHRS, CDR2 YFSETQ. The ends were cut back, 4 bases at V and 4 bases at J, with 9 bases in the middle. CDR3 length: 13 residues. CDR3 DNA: TGCGCCAGCAGCAAGGGGTCCGGAAACACCATATATTTT. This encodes CASSKGSGNTIYF.

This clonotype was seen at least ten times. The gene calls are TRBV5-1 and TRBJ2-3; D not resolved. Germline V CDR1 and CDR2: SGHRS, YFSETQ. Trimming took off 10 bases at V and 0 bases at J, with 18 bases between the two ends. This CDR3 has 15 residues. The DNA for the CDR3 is TGCGCCGAAATCCGGAAGATCGTTAGCACAGATACGCAGTATTTT. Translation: CAEIRKIVSTDTQYF.

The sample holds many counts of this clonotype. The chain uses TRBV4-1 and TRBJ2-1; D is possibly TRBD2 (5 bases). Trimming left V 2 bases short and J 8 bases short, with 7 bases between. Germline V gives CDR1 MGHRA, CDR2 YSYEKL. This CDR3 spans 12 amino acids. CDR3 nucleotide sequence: TGCGCCAGCAGCCAACTAGCTGATGAGCAGTTCTTC. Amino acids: CASSQLADEQFF.

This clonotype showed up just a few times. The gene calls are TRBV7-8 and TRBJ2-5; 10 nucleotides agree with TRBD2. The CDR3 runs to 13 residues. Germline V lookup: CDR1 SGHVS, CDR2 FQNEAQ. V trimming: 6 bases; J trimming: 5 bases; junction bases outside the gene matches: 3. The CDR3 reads CASRLAGDETQYF. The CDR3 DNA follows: TGTGCCAGCAGGCTAGCGGGAGACGAGACCCAGTACTTC.

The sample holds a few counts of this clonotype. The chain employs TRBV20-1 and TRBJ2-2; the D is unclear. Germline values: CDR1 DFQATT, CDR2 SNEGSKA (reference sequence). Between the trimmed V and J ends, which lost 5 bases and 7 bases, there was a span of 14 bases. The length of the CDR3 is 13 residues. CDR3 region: CSAPGLVIGELFF. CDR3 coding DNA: TGCAGTGCTCCTGGATTGGTGATCGGGGAGCTGTTTTTT.

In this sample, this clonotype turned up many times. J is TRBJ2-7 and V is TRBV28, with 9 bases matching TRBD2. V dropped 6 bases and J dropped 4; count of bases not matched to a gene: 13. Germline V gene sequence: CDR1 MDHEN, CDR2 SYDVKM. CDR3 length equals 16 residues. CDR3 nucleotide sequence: TGTGCCAGCAGCCAGACCGCAGCGGGAGGCCCTTACGAGCAGTACTTC. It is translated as CASSQTAAGGPYEQYF. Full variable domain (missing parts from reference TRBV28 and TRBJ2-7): DVKVTQSSRYLVKRTGEKVFLECVQDMDHENMFWYRQDPGLGLRLIYFSYDVKMKEKGDIPEGYSVSREKKERFSLILESASTNQTSMYLCASSQTAAGGPYEQYFGPGTRLTVT.

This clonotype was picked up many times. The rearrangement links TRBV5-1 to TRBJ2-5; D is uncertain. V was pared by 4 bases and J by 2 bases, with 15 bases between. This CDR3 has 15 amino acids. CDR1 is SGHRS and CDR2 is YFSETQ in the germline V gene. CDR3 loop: CASSPWAGEQETQYF. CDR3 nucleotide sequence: TGCGCCAGCAGCCCCTGGGCAGGCGAGCAAGAGACCCAGTACTTC.

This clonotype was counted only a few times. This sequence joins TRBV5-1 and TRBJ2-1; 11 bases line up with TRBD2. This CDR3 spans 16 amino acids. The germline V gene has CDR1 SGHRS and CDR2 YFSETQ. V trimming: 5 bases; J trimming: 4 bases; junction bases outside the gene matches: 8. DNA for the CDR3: TGCGCCAGCAGTTCAGAGGGACTAGCGGCTTACAATGAGCAGTTCTTC. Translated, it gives CASSSEGLAAYNEQFF.

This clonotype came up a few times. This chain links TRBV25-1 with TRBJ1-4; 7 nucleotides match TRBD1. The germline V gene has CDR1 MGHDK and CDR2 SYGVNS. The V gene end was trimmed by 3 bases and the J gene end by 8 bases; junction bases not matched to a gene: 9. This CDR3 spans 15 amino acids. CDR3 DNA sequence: TGTGCCAGCAGTGAGGGATCAGGGGGGACCGAAAAACTGTTTTTT. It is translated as CASSEGSGGTEKLFF.

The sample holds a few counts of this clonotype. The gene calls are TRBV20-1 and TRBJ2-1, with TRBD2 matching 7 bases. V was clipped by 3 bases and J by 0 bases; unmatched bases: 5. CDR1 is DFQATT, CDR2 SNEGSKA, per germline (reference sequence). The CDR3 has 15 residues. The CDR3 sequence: CSASVSGGSYNEQFF. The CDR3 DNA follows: TGCAGTGCTAGTGTTTCGGGGGGCTCCTACAATGAGCAGTTCTTC.

The chain's CDR3 is CASSPVRVYEQYF. CDR3 bases: TGTGCCAGCTCACCCGTTCGGGTTTACGAGCAGTACTTC. This chain uses TRBV18 with TRBJ2-7; no definite D call. Per the germline V gene, CDR1 is KGHSH and CDR2 is LQKENI. The CDR3 is 13 amino acids. V dropped 3 bases and J dropped 4 bases, with 10 bases sitting between them.

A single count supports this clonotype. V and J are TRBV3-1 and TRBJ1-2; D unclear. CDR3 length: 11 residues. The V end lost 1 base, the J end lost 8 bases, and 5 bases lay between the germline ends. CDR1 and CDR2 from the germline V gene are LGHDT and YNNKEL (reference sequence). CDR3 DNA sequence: TGTGCCAGCAGCCAAGGAATAGGCTACACCTTC. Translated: CASSQGIGYTF.

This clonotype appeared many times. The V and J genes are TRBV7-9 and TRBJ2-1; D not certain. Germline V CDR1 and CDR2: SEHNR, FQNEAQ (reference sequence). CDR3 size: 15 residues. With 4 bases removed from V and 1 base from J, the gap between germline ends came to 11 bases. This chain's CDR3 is CASSSFGVSYNEQFF. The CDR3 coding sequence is TGTGCCAGCAGCTCATTCGGCGTATCCTACAATGAGCAGTTCTTC.

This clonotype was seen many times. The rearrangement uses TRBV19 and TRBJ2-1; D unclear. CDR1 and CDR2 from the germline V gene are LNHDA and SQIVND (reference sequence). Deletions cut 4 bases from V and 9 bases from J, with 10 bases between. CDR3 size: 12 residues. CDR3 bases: TGTGCCAGTAGTACGGAAGTAGGTGAGCAGTTCTTC. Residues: CASSTEVGEQFF.

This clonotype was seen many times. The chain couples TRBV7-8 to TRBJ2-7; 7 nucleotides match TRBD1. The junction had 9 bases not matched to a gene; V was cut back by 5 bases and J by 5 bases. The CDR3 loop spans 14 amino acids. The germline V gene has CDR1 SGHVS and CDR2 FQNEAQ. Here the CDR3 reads CASSLDRTEDEQYF. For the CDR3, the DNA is TGTGCCAGCAGCCTGGACAGGACGGAAGACGAGCAGTACTTC.

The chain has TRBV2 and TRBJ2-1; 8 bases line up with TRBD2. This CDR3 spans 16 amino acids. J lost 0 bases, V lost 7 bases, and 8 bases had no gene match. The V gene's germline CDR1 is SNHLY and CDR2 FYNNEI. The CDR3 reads CASNIKRESSYNEQFF. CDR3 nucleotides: TGTGCCAGCAACATTAAGCGGGAGAGCTCCTACAATGAGCAGTTCTTC.

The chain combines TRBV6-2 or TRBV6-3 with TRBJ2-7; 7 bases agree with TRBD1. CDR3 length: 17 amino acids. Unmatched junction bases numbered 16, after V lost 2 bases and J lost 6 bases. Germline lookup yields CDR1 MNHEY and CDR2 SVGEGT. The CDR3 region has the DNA TGTGCCAGCAGTTACGAGGGGGCTATCCCTCTCCCGGGCGAGCAGTACTTC. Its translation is CASSYEGAIPLPGEQYF.

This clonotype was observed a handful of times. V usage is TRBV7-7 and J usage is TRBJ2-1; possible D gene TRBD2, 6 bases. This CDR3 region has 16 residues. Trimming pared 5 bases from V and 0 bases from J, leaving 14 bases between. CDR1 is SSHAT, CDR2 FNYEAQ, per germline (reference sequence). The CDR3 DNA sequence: TGTGCCAGCAGCCAGGGACTCAGAAACTCCTACAATGAGCAGTTCTTC. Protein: CASSQGLRNSYNEQFF.

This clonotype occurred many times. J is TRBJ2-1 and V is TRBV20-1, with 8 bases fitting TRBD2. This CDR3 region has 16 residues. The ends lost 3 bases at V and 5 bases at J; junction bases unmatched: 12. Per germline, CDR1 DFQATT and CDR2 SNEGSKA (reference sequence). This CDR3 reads CSARDIGLAPHNEQFF. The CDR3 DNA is TGCAGTGCTAGGGACATTGGACTAGCACCTCACAATGAGCAGTTCTTC.

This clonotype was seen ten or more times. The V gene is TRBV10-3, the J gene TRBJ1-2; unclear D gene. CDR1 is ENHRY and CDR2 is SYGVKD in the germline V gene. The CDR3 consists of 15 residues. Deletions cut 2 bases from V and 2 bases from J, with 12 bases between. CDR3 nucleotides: TGTGCCATCAGTGAGGGGCCTCAAGAAAACTATGGCTACACCTTC. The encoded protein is CAISEGPQENYGYTF.

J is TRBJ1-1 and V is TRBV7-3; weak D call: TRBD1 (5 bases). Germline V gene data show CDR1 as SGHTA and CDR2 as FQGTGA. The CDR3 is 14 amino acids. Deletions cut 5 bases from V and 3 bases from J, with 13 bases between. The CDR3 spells CASSGHVRDTEAFF. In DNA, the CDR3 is TGTGCCAGCAGCGGCCACGTCAGGGACACTGAAGCTTTCTTT.